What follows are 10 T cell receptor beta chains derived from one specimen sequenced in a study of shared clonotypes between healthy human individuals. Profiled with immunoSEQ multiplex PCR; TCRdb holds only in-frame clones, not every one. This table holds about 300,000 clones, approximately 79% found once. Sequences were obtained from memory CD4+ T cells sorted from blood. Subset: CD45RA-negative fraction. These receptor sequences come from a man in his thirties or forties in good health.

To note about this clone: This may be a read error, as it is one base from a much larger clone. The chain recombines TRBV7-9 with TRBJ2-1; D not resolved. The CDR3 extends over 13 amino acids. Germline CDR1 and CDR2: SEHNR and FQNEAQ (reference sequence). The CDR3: CASSANSYNERFF. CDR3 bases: TGTGCCAGCAGCGCTAACTCCTACAATGAGCGGTTCTTC.

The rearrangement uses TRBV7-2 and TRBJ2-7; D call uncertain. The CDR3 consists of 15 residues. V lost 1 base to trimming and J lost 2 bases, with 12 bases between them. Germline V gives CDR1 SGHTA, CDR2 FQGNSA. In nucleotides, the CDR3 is TGTGCCAGCAGCTTAGTGAGGTCCATACCCTACGAGCAGTACTTC. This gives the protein CASSLVRSIPYEQYF.

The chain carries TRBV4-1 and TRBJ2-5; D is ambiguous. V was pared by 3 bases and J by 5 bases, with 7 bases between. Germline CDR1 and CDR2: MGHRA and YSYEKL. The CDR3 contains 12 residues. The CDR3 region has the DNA TGCGCCAGCAGCCAGATAGGGGAGACCCAGTACTTC. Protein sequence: CASSQIGETQYF.

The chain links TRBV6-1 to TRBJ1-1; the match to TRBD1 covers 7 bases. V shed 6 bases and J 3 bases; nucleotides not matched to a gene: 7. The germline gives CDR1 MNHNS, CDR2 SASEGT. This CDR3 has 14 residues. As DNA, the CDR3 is TGTGCCAGCAGCGAAAGGGGGCGGGACACTGAAGCTTTCTTT. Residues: CASSERGRDTEAFF.

The CDR3 region is CASSPGGSVSGNTIYF. Here the CDR3 DNA reads TGTGCCAGCAGTCCCGGAGGGAGTGTCTCTGGAAACACCATATATTTT. This chain uses TRBV27 with TRBJ1-3; D call uncertain. The length of the CDR3 is 16 residues. CDR1 is MNHEY and CDR2 is SMNVEV in the germline V gene (reference sequence). The V gene lost 5 bases and the J gene lost 0 bases, with 14 bases spanning the gap.

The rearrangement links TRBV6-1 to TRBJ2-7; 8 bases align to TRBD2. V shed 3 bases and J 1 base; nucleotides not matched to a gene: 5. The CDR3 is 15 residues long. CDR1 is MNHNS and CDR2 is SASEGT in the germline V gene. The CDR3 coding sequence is TGTGCCAGCAGTGAGGGACTAGGCAGGTCCTACGAGCAGTACTTC. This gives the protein CASSEGLGRSYEQYF.

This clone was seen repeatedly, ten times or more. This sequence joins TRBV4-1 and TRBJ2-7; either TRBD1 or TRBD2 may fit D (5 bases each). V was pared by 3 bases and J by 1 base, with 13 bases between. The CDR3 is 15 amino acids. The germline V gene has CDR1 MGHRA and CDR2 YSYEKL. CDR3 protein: CASSHPGTGSYEQYF. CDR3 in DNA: TGCGCCAGCAGCCATCCTGGGACGGGTTCCTACGAGCAGTACTTC.

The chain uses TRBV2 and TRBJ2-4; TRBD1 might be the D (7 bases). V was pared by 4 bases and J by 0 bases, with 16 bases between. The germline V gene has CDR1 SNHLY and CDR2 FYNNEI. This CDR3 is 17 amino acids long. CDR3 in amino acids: CASSGRGDRLAKNIQYF. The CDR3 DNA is TGTGCCAGCAGTGGGAGGGGGGACAGATTAGCCAAAAACATTCAGTACTTC.

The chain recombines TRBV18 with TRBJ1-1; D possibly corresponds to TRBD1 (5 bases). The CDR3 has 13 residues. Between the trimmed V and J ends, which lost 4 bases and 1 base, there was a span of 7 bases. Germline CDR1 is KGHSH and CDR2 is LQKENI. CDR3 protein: CASSQDTNTEAFF. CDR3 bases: TGTGCCAGCTCACAGGACACGAACACTGAAGCTTTCTTT.

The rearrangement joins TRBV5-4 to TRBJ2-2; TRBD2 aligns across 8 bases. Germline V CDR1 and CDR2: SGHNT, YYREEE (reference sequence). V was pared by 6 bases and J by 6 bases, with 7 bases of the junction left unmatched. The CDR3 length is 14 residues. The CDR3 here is CASTLGGDSGELFF. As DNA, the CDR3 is TGTGCCAGCACCCTCGGGGGGGACTCCGGGGAGCTGTTTTTT. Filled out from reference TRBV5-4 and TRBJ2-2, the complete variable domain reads ETGVTQSPTHLIKTRGQQVTLRCSSQSGHNTVSWYQQALGQGPQFIFQYYREEENGRGNFPPRFSGLQFPNYSSELNVNALELDDSALYLCASTLGGDSGELFFGEGSRLTVL.